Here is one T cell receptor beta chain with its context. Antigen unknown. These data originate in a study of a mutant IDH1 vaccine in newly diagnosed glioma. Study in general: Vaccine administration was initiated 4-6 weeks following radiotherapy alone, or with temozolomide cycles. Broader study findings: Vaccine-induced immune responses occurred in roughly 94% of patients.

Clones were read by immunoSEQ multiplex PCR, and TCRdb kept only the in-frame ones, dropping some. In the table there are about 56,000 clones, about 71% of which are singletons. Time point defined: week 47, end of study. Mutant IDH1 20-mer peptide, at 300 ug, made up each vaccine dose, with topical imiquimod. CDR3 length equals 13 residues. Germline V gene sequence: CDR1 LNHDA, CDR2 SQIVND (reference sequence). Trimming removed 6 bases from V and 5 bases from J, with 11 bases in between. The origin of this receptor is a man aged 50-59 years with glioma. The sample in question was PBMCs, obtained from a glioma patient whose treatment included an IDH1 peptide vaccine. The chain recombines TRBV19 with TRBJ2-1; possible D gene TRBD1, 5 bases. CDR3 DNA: TGTGCCAGTAGGGTCAGGGCAAACAATGAGCAGTTCTTC. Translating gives CASRVRANNEQFF.